This T cell receptor beta chain was documented in a study of blood T cell repertoires in COVID-19. The protocol was immunoSEQ multiplex PCR, while the TCRdb copy is restricted to in-frame clones and leaves out a portion. The repertoire holds a few hundred thousand clones, with roughly 88% as singletons. The germline V gene has CDR1 MNHNS and CDR2 SASEGT. V was cut by 6 bases and J by 6 bases, with 12 bases left in between. CDR3 size: 12 residues. In its sample, this clone was seen once. The sequencing sample was made of PBMCs or T cells enriched from blood (not recorded which). V is TRBV6-1 and J is TRBJ2-7, with D possibly matching TRBD2 (7 bases). The TCR comes from a woman aged 18-29 years who had been exposed to COVID-19. The CDR3 coding sequence is TGTGCCAGCAGGGGCGCGGGGGCCGAGCAGTACTTC. It specifies CASRGAGAEQYF.